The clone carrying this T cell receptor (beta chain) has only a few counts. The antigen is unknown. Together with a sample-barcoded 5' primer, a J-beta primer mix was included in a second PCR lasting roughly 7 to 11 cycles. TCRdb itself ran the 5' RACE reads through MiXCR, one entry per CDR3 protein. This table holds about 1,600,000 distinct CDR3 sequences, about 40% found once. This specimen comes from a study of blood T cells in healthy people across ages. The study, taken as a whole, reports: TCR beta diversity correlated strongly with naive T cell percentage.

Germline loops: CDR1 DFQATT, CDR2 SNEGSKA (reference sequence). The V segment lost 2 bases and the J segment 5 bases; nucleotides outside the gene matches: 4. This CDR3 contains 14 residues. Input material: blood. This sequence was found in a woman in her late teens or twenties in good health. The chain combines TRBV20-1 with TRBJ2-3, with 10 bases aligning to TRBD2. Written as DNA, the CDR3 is TGCAGTGCTAGACGGACTAGCGGAGGAGATACGCAGTATTTT. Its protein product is CSARRTSGGDTQYF.